Listed below are T cell receptor beta chains from one sample, sequenced in a study of CD8 T cells in Susac syndrome. A single record per CDR3 protein comes from TCRdb applying MiXCR to the immunoSEQ multiplex PCR reads. The profile shows 150,000 to 180,000 distinct CDR3 sequences, nearly 97% of them singletons. The sequenced sample was CD8+ T cells from PBMCs. These receptors were collected from a human donor with multiple sclerosis. Both conserved end residues are part of each CDR3. D genes are given only for firm matches. Only part of the rows carry a size: once, few, many, or a class if the clone is expanded.

>TRBJ2-1|TRBV13|-|TRBD2
TGTGCCAGCAGCTTTCCGACTAGCGGTCCCCATGAGCAGTTCTTC
CASSFPTSGPHEQFF
>TRBJ1-5|TRBV9|-|-
TGTGCCAGCAGCGTAGGACAGAGCCCGTGGGAGCCCCAGCATTTT
CASSVGQSPWEPQHF
>TRBJ2-1|TRBV30|-|-
TGTGCCTGGTTTCAGGGCTCCTACAATGAGCAGTTCTTC
CAWFQGSYNEQFF
>TRBJ2-3|TRBV20-1|-|TRBD2
TGCAGTGCTAGAGATATAGTAGCGGGGGATGCGACAGATACGCAGTATTTT
CSARDIVAGDATDTQYF
>TRBJ2-7|TRBV3-1|-|-
TGTGCCAGCAGCCAAGGATCACCGGGACGGCCCTACGAGCAGTACTTC
CASSQGSPGRPYEQYF
>TRBJ2-3|TRBV20-1|-|TRBD2
TGCAGTGCTTTTAGCGGGGACTCCACAGATACGCAGTATTTT
CSAFSGDSTDTQYF
>TRBJ1-1|TRBV25-1|-|-
TGTGCCAGCAGTGAATTAGATAACAGGAGGTCTGAAGCTTTCTTT
CASSELDNRRSEAFF
>TRBJ2-1|TRBV11-2|-|-
TGTGCCAGCAGCTTAGCCCCGGGGAAAAATGAGCAGTTCTTC
CASSLAPGKNEQFF
>TRBJ2-4|TRBV5-6|once|-
TGTGCCAGCACCAGGACCGGGGCCAAAAACATTCAGTACTTC
CASTRTGAKNIQYF
>TRBJ2-3|TRBV5-4|-|TRBD2
TGTGCCAGCAGCCCCACTAGCGGGGGGGCCCAAGATACGCAGTATTTT
CASSPTSGGAQDTQYF
>TRBJ1-6|TRBV27|-|-
TGTGCCAGCAGTTCTCGGCTCGGTAATTCACCCCTCCACTTT
CASSSRLGNSPLHF
>TRBJ1-2|TRBV12-3/TRBV12-4|-|-
TGTGCCAGCAGTCATCCCTATGGCTACACCTTC
CASSHPYGYTF
>TRBJ1-1|TRBV27|-|TRBD1
TGTGCCAGCACCCTTAGTACAGGGGACACTGAAGCTTTCTTT
CASTLSTGDTEAFF
>TRBJ1-2|TRBV29-1|-|TRBD1
TGCAGCGCCGCCGCGGACAGGGTCGACTATGGCTACACCTTC
CSAAADRVDYGYTF
>TRBJ1-1|TRBV20-1|-|-
TGCAGTGCTTCCGATGGGCAGATCTACACTGAAGCTTTCTTT
CSASDGQIYTEAFF
>TRBJ1-5|TRBV6-5|-|-
TGTGCCAGCAGTCCTCAGGGGCCCTGGCAGCCCCAGCATTTT
CASSPQGPWQPQHF
>TRBJ1-1|TRBV13|-|-
TGTGCCAGCGAAAGGGATCCTGAGAACACTGAAGCTTTCTTT
CASERDPENTEAFF
>TRBJ2-1|TRBV2|-|TRBD1
TGTGCCAGCAGACTGGGACAGCTAGACGATGAGCAGTTCTTC
CASRLGQLDDEQFF
>TRBJ2-7|TRBV12-3/TRBV12-4|-|TRBD1
TGTGCCAGCAGTGACCCCGGGACAGGGGGCTCCTACGAGCAGTACTTC
CASSDPGTGGSYEQYF
>TRBJ1-1|TRBV9|-|-
TGTGCCAGCAGCGTAGGGACAGCCAGGTTTGAAGCTTTCTTT
CASSVGTARFEAFF
>TRBJ2-2|TRBV9|-|-
TGTGCCAGCAGCGTATCTCCGGACACCGGGGAGCTGTTTTTT
CASSVSPDTGELFF
>TRBJ2-1|TRBV19|-|-
TGTGCCAGTAGTATTTTCGGGACGGTACACAATGAGCAGTTCTTC
CASSIFGTVHNEQFF
>TRBJ1-4|TRBV3-1|-|-
TGTGCCAGCAGCCATGAGGGGAGTGGGGAAAAACTGTTTTTT
CASSHEGSGEKLFF
>TRBJ2-1|TRBV24-1|-|-
TGTGCCACCAGTGGAGGCAATGAGCAGTTCTTC
CATSGGNEQFF
>TRBJ1-2|TRBV30|-|-
TGTGCCTGGATGAGGGGGACGGATGGCTACACCTTC
CAWMRGTDGYTF
>TRBJ1-4|TRBV20-1|-|-
TGCAGTGCTAGACTTGGGGGATTCGGGCTGTTTTTT
CSARLGGFGLFF
>TRBJ2-3|TRBV3-1|once|TRBD2
TGTGCCAGCAGCCAAAGGTTTGGCGAAGCGGGGGATACGCAGTATTTT
CASSQRFGEAGDTQYF
>TRBJ2-7|TRBV6-1|-|TRBD1
TGTGCCAGCAGCCTCTATGTACAGGGGTTCTCCGAGCAGTACTTC
CASSLYVQGFSEQYF
>TRBJ2-1|TRBV2|-|-
TGTGCCAGCAGTGTTGGGGGGCGAAATGAGCAGTTCTTC
CASSVGGRNEQFF